This TCR beta chain was found in a study of human T cells and chemical hapten exposure. About the study: The sensitizing agent was 2% DPC, placed on around 2 cm by around 2 cm of upper inner arm skin. Overall study results and limits: The study found that DPC sensitization did not change TCRs above 1 in 1000 frequency.

Library construction involved attaching unique molecular identifiers to individual cDNA molecules, which allowed quantitative, reproducible TCR counting. Original handling: Counts of TCRs in each sample centred on a median of about 99,000 and extended from about 20,000 to 690,000. TCRdb re-derived calls from the RACE reads in MiXCR, one entry per CDR3 protein. V and J calls and clone size were set by TCRdb, not the authors. This repertoire shows about 260,000 distinct CDR3 sequences, approximately 8.4% found once; its top ten account for 2% to 3%. There are 17 residues in the CDR3. V shed 6 bases, J shed 0 bases, and the junction held 7 bases outside the gene matches. Germline CDR1 reads SNHLY; CDR2 reads FYNNEI. As to time point: pre-sensitization, week 0. Treatment indicated: therapeutic diphenylcyclopropenone sensitization with weekly scalp DPC. This clonotype was counted only a few times. The antigen is not known.

This chain connects TRBV2 to TRBJ2-3; TRBD2 agrees at 12 bases. This receptor was identified in a woman between 40 and 50 years old with alopecia areata. Some clones in this sample may be carry-over from other donors' samples. The source material was whole blood, sampled in connection with sensitization to the hapten diphenylcyclopropenone (DPC). This chain's CDR3 is CASRTSGGSASTDTQYF. CDR3 DNA: TGTGCCAGCAGAACTAGCGGGGGGTCAGCTAGCACAGATACGCAGTATTTT.